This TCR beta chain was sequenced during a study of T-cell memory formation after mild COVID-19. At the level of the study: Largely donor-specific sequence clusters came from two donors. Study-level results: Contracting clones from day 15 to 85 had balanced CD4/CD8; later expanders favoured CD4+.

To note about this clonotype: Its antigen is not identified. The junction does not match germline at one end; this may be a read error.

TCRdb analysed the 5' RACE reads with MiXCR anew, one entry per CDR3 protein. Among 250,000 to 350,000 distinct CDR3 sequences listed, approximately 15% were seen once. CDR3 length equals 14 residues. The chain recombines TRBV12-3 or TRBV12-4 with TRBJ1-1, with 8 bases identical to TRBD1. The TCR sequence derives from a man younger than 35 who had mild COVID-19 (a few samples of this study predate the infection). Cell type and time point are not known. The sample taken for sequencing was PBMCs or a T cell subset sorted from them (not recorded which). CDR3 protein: CASSAPGTGFRLLF. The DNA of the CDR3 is TGTGCCAGCAGTGCACCCGGGACAGGCTTTAGGCTACTCTTT.